This is a list of T cell receptor beta chains from one sample in a study of T cell repertoires in cytomegalovirus infection. TCRdb analysed the reads with MiXCR anew, one entry per CDR3 protein. The table includes 700,000 to 850,000 distinct CDR3 sequences, approximately 30% detected once. For these TCRs, the target antigens are not known. Sample: cultured CD8+ T cells from PBMCs, taken from culture after CMV antigen stimulation. These receptors were obtained from a human donor in good health (CMV status not recorded). Some clones in this sample may be carry-over from other donors' samples. CDR3s include the opening cysteine and the closing phenylalanine or tryptophan. Each record gives: J gene, V gene, CDR3 protein.

J: TRBJ1-1
V: TRBV6-1
CDR3: CASSVTVEVNTEAFF

J: TRBJ2-1
V: TRBV4-3
CDR3: CASSPGLDYNEQFF

J: TRBJ2-2
V: TRBV4-1
CDR3: CASSQDPTNTGELFF

J: TRBJ2-5
V: TRBV7-6
CDR3: CASSLTPYQETQYF

J: TRBJ1-2
V: TRBV7-8
CDR3: CASSVPGQNYGYTF

J: TRBJ2-3
V: TRBV5-4
CDR3: CASSLGYNPGDTQYF

J: TRBJ1-1
V: TRBV5-6
CDR3: CASSFNRVTGTEAFF

J: TRBJ2-1
V: TRBV29-1
CDR3: CSVGLGDNEQFF

J: TRBJ2-7
V: TRBV7-9
CDR3: CASSYTVDFYEQYF

J: TRBJ2-1
V: TRBV5-1
CDR3: CASSRPAYYNEQFF

J: TRBJ1-5
V: TRBV6-1
CDR3: CASSVAGFNQPQHF

J: TRBJ2-1
V: TRBV27
CDR3: CASGRLGQNNEQFF

J: TRBJ1-2
V: TRBV6-6
CDR3: CASIPRGYYNYGYTF

J: TRBJ2-2
V: TRBV27
CDR3: CASSFLGGLGELFF

J: TRBJ1-5
V: TRBV19
CDR3: CASSMGGRLSLQPQHF

J: TRBJ2-3
V: TRBV12-3/TRBV12-4
CDR3: CASSPSGDLGIRDTQYF

J: TRBJ1-5
V: TRBV28
CDR3: CASSSLRSRGGYKNQPQHF

J: TRBJ1-1
V: TRBV19
CDR3: CASSIWGDNTEAFF

J: TRBJ1-5
V: TRBV3-1
CDR3: CASSQDQGSNQPQHF

J: TRBJ2-3
V: TRBV20-1
CDR3: CSARIGPGDLKPGLGSVSF

J: TRBJ2-3
V: TRBV13
CDR3: CTSSLFRADTQYF

J: TRBJ2-2
V: TRBV19
CDR3: CASSIRGLSGELFF

J: TRBJ2-5
V: TRBV6-2/TRBV6-3
CDR3: CASSGDPTDWETQYF

J: TRBJ2-2
V: TRBV12-3/TRBV12-4
CDR3: CASFYGELFF

J: TRBJ2-5
V: TRBV7-8
CDR3: CASSLAQGKTQYF

J: TRBJ2-1
V: TRBV27
CDR3: CASSPLPGGASYNEQFF

J: TRBJ2-1
V: TRBV11-2
CDR3: CASSWLVGRNEQFF

J: TRBJ2-1
V: TRBV7-6
CDR3: CASSFGGNPYNEQFF

J: TRBJ1-2
V: TRBV27
CDR3: CASSSHPADSYYGYTF

J: TRBJ2-5
V: TRBV12-3/TRBV12-4
CDR3: CASSPGTGGQYQETQYF

J: TRBJ1-2
V: TRBV6-2/TRBV6-3
CDR3: CASSYSNVPRDGDWVYGYTF

J: TRBJ1-1
V: TRBV6-2/TRBV6-3
CDR3: CASSYSKRIGWTEAFF

J: TRBJ2-3
V: TRBV27
CDR3: CASKKGQGTDTQYF

J: TRBJ2-3
V: TRBV29-1
CDR3: CSVERGHRTDTQYF

J: TRBJ2-1
V: TRBV29-1
CDR3: CSAPPGARGPYNEQFF

J: TRBJ1-2
V: TRBV7-9
CDR3: CASSLPGGDGYTF

J: TRBJ2-2
V: TRBV4-2
CDR3: CASSLKGQPTGELFF

J: TRBJ2-2
V: TRBV28
CDR3: CASRSTDTGELFF

J: TRBJ1-1
V: TRBV27
CDR3: CASSLGHAQMTEAFF

J: TRBJ2-7
V: TRBV7-8
CDR3: CASSLAVTSGSYEQYF

J: TRBJ1-1
V: TRBV7-9
CDR3: CALGGGETEAFF

J: TRBJ1-2
V: TRBV6-2/TRBV6-3
CDR3: CASNLNGYTF

J: TRBJ2-5
V: TRBV7-8
CDR3: CASSLFGQGIAETQYF

J: TRBJ1-1
V: TRBV28
CDR3: CASTFGGFMNTEAFF

J: TRBJ1-4
V: TRBV7-6
CDR3: CASSPKGQGNEKLFF

J: TRBJ1-5
V: TRBV6-1
CDR3: CASSDWVRQPQHF

J: TRBJ1-1
V: TRBV19
CDR3: CASTFGGSRTEAFF

J: TRBJ2-3
V: TRBV6-6
CDR3: CASSPTMGRNLDTQYF

J: TRBJ2-1
V: TRBV27
CDR3: CASSYAGNNEQFF

J: TRBJ1-5
V: TRBV2
CDR3: CASSPWRFVSNQPQHF

J: TRBJ2-7
V: TRBV20-1
CDR3: CSAPWGDIHYEQYF

J: TRBJ2-5
V: TRBV19
CDR3: CASSRPGLQRETQYF

J: TRBJ2-7
V: TRBV13
CDR3: CASSLGDTRGEQYF

J: TRBJ2-1
V: TRBV7-6
CDR3: CVSSLGSSYNEQFF

J: TRBJ1-5
V: TRBV4-1
CDR3: CASSQGTDLNQPQHF

J: TRBJ1-4
V: TRBV7-8
CDR3: CVSSSYQQGAGGANEKLFF

J: TRBJ2-7
V: TRBV12-5
CDR3: CASASRTGIYEQYF

J: TRBJ2-1
V: TRBV7-9
CDR3: CASSLRTSGPFGEQFF

J: TRBJ2-7
V: TRBV6-6
CDR3: CASSYPSSGGSNEQYF